This record covers a single T cell receptor beta chain. Its antigen remains unknown. This sample is drawn from a study of CD8 T cell repertoires and HIV-1 epitope variants. Looking at the study overall: Twenty-five autologous and known Gag and Nef epitope variant peptides each stimulated T cells separately.

General study results and limits: The TAALDMSHF plasma variant had no responses, unlike KF9 (roughly 5 clonotypes) and HW9 (one).

TCR beta CDR3 was sequenced at survey depth on immunoSEQ. The method was immunoSEQ multiplex PCR; TCRdb's version includes in-frame clones alone and lacks a portion of them. The sample shows fewer than 5,500 clones, around 71% of them seen only once. This TCR derives from a male donor with HIV. The sequencing sample was made of cultured CD8+ T cells derived from PBMCs.

CDR3: CASEGDSYEQYF. The CDR3 DNA reads TGCGCCAGCGAAGGGGATTCCTACGAGCAGTACTTC. The chain uses TRBV5-1 and TRBJ2-7; weak D call: TRBD1 (5 bases). The CDR3 runs to 12 residues. Trimming cost V 7 bases and J 1 base, with 9 bases left between them. CDR1 and CDR2 from the germline V gene are SGHRS and YFSETQ. The whole variable domain, filled in from reference TRBV5-1 and TRBJ2-7, reads KAGVTQTPRYLIKTRGQQVTLSCSPISGHRSVSWYQQTPGQGLQFLFEYFSETQRNKGNFPGRFSGRQFSNSRSEMNVSTLELGDSALYLCASEGDSYEQYFGPGTRLTVT.